One and the same sample provided the 23 T cell receptor beta chains below, sequenced in a study of T cells in Graves' hyperthyroidism and ophthalmopathy. RNA transcripts were the template for amplifying TCR beta CDR3 regions. During a first-round RT-PCR of the TCR CDR3, the HTBI primer set was used. TCRdb processed the multiplex PCR reads anew with MiXCR; each CDR3 protein has one entry. The sample holds more than 500,000 distinct CDR3 sequences, 12% to 15% seen once. The specimen was blood. These receptors came from a woman aged 40 to 55 with Graves' hyperthyroidism.

The table lists this clonotype with many counts. J is TRBJ2-7 and V is TRBV11-2; possible D gene TRBD2, 5 bases. There are 14 residues in the CDR3. CDR1 is SGHAT, CDR2 FQNNGV, per germline. Between the trimmed V and J ends, which lost 5 bases and 4 bases, there was a span of 15 bases. The CDR3 sequence: CASSQVGNKYEQYF. The CDR3 DNA reads TGTGCCAGCAGCCAAGTCGGGAATAAGTACGAGCAGTACTTC.

This clonotype was counted at least ten times. The V call is TRBV28, the J call TRBJ2-5; the D gene could be TRBD1 or TRBD2 (5 bases each). V dropped 2 bases and J dropped 9 bases, with 10 bases sitting between them. Germline V gene lookup returns CDR1 MDHEN and CDR2 SYDVKM. This CDR3 has 12 residues. This CDR3 is CASSLRQRAQYF. The CDR3 DNA follows: TGTGCCAGCAGTTTAAGACAGAGGGCCCAGTACTTC.

This clonotype was counted many times. This chain links TRBV12-3 or TRBV12-4 with TRBJ1-2; a possible D gene is TRBD1 (6 bases). The CDR3 has 14 residues. V was clipped by 2 bases and J by 4 bases, with 11 bases between them. CDR3 nucleotide sequence: TGTGCCAGCAGTTTATTAGGGGGAAGCTATGGCTACACCTTC. Translation: CASSLLGGSYGYTF.

This clonotype has ten or more counts. The rearrangement links TRBV3-1 to TRBJ2-3, with unresolved D. Trimming removed 0 bases from V and 7 bases from J, with 8 bases in between. Looked up from germline, CDR1 is LGHDT and CDR2 is YNNKEL (reference sequence). This CDR3 contains 13 residues. The DNA for the CDR3 is TGTGCCAGCAGCCAAGACCGACCCTATACGCAGTATTTT. Its translation: CASSQDRPYTQYF.

At least ten counts were recorded for this clonotype. The V and J genes are TRBV30 and TRBJ2-2, with 7 bases identical to TRBD2. CDR1 and CDR2 (germline): GTSNPN, SVGIG (reference sequence). V dropped 2 bases and J dropped 4; count of bases not matched to a gene: 7. This CDR3 has 15 residues. The DNA of the CDR3 is TGTGCCTGGAGTTGGGCGGGAGTTATCACCGGGGAGCTGTTTTTT. Its protein product is CAWSWAGVITGELFF.

There are a few counts of this clonotype. This chain connects TRBV10-3 to TRBJ2-2, with TRBD1 matching 10 bases. Germline CDR1 ENHRY, CDR2 SYGVKD. CDR3 length: 15 residues. Trimming removed 5 bases from V and 7 bases from J; junction bases left unmatched: 7. CDR3 sequence (DNA): TGTGCCATCAGTCCCGGGACAGGGGAAAGCGGGGAGCTGTTTTTT. This codes for CAISPGTGESGELFF.

For the CDR3, the DNA is TGTGCCAGCAGCGTAGGAGTGGCCCGCGGTGATACGCAGTATTTT. This encodes CASSVGVARGDTQYF. The rearrangement links TRBV9 to TRBJ2-3; no clear D. The germline CDR1 and CDR2 sequences are SGDLS and YYNGEE. The CDR3 sequence is 15 residues long. Trimming removed 0 bases from V and 6 bases from J, with 14 bases in between. Supplemented by reference TRBV9 and TRBJ2-3, the full variable domain reads DSGVTQTPKHLITATGQRVTLRCSPRSGDLSVYWYQQSLDQGLQFLIQYYNGEERAKGNILERFSAQQFPDLHSELNLSSLELGDSALYFCASSVGVARGDTQYFGPGTRLTVL.

This clonotype has ten or more counts. This chain links TRBV29-1 with TRBJ2-2; D is perhaps TRBD1 (5 bases). The germline V and J ends were trimmed by 7 bases and 0 bases, with 9 bases remaining between them. Germline V lookup: CDR1 SQVTM, CDR2 ANQGSEA. The CDR3 spans 13 residues. CDR3 in DNA: TGCAGCGGCCGACAGTCGAACACCGGGGAGCTGTTTTTT. Its protein is CSGRQSNTGELFF.

The table lists this clonotype with many counts. This chain connects TRBV7-8 to TRBJ2-7, with D perhaps matching TRBD2 (5 bases). Germline lookup yields CDR1 SGHVS and CDR2 FQNEAQ. CDR3 size: 13 residues. Trimming removed 5 bases at V and 3 bases at J, with 11 bases between. For the CDR3, the DNA is TGTGCCAGCAGCCAGCGGTCAGGCTACGAGCAGTACTTC. Amino acid sequence: CASSQRSGYEQYF. Together with reference TRBV7-8 and TRBJ2-7, the CDR3 gives the full variable domain: GAGVSQSPRYKVAKRGQDVALRCDPISGHVSLFWYQQALGQGPEFLTYFQNEAQLDKSGLPSDRFFAERPEGSVSTLKIQRTQQEDSAVYLCASSQRSGYEQYFGPGTRLTVT.

The chain joins TRBV3-1 to TRBJ2-2; 7 bases agree with TRBD2. The V gene end was trimmed by 1 base and the J gene end by 3 bases; junction bases not matched to a gene: 5. This CDR3 is built from 16 residues. CDR1 LGHDT and CDR2 YNNKEL come from the germline V gene (reference sequence). CDR3: CASSQGYGGYTGELFF. In DNA form, the CDR3 reads TGTGCCAGCAGCCAAGGTTACGGGGGGTACACCGGGGAGCTGTTTTTT.

The table lists this clonotype with many counts. The chain couples TRBV5-1 to TRBJ2-3; D call uncertain. The CDR3 contains 15 residues. CDR1 and CDR2 (germline): SGHRS, YFSETQ. The V end was cut by 0 bases, the J end by 3 bases, with 11 bases between. In DNA form, the CDR3 reads TGCGCCAGCAGCTTGGCCGCGCGGTCGACAGATACGCAGTATTTT. Amino acids: CASSLAARSTDTQYF.

The rearrangement joins TRBV20-1 to TRBJ2-1; 8 nucleotides agree with TRBD2. Germline values: CDR1 DFQATT, CDR2 SNEGSKA (reference sequence). The CDR3 totals 17 residues. J lost 3 bases, V lost 2 bases, and 12 bases had no gene match. The CDR3 here is CSARSAGDLINYNEQFF. The CDR3 DNA reads as TGCAGTGCTAGATCAGCGGGAGACCTGATCAACTACAATGAGCAGTTCTTC.

This clonotype appeared many times. V gene TRBV2 combines with J gene TRBJ2-2; possible D gene TRBD2, 7 bases. Germline CDR1 is SNHLY and CDR2 is FYNNEI. Deletions cut 6 bases from V and 3 bases from J, with 11 bases between. The CDR3 is 14 amino acids. The DNA of the CDR3 is TGTGCCAGCAGGGGGGGGGCGGACACCGGGGAGCTGTTTTTT. Encoded protein: CASRGGADTGELFF.

This clonotype has more than one count but fewer than ten. This chain joins TRBV6-1 and TRBJ2-1; D is unclear. The V gene lost 6 bases and the J gene lost 1 base, with 7 bases spanning the gap. The CDR3 is 13 residues long. CDR1 MNHNS and CDR2 SASEGT come from the germline V gene. CDR3 amino acids: CASRPTSYNEQFF. The DNA of the CDR3 is TGTGCCAGCAGACCCACTTCCTACAATGAGCAGTTCTTC.

This clonotype was counted many times. The chain is built from TRBV28 and TRBJ2-7, with unresolved D. This CDR3 spans 12 amino acids. Germline V gene lookup returns CDR1 MDHEN and CDR2 SYDVKM. V lost 8 bases and J lost 2, with 10 bases in between. The CDR3 region is CASGPYPYEQYF. In DNA, the CDR3 is TGTGCCAGCGGTCCATACCCCTACGAGCAGTACTTC.

This clonotype was counted many times. V and J are TRBV12-3 or TRBV12-4 and TRBJ1-1; D gene unclear. The CDR3 has 13 residues. The germline V and J ends were trimmed by 10 bases and 0 bases, with 12 bases remaining between them. CDR3 region: CATSDSMNTEAFF. The CDR3 DNA is TGTGCCACCTCTGATAGTATGAACACTGAAGCTTTCTTT.

V and J are TRBV4-1 and TRBJ2-1, with 7 bases fitting TRBD1. The length of the CDR3 is 17 residues. J lost 2 bases, V lost 0 bases, and 7 bases had no gene match. CDR1 and CDR2 (germline): MGHRA, YSYEKL. CDR3 loop: CASSQDRGTVAYNEQFF. For the CDR3, the DNA is TGCGCCAGCAGCCAAGATAGGGGGACAGTCGCCTACAATGAGCAGTTCTTC.

In its sample, this clonotype was seen many times. The J gene is TRBJ1-2, the V gene TRBV27, with 9 bases fitting TRBD1. The CDR3 covers 13 residues. The V gene end was trimmed by 5 bases and the J gene end by 8 bases; junction bases not matched to a gene: 6. The germline CDR1 and CDR2 sequences are MNHEY and SMNVEV (reference sequence). In DNA form, the CDR3 reads TGTGCCAGCAGTCCCTGGACAGGGGACGGCTACACCTTC. Protein: CASSPWTGDGYTF.

This clonotype was observed at least ten times. The J gene is TRBJ2-2, the V gene TRBV28, with 8 bases identical to TRBD2. CDR3 length: 17 residues. Germline V gene sequence: CDR1 MDHEN, CDR2 SYDVKM. J was trimmed by 6 bases and V by 2 bases; bases with no gene match: 11. CDR3 bases: TGTGCCAGCAGTTTACCCGGAACTGGCGGGAGGCCCGGGGAGCTGTTTTTT. As protein: CASSLPGTGGRPGELFF.

The chain joins TRBV6-1 to TRBJ2-7; D uncertain. V was shortened by 0 bases and J by 4 bases, with 10 bases between the two germline ends. This CDR3 has 14 amino acids. The V gene's germline CDR1 is MNHNS and CDR2 SASEGT. Written as DNA, the CDR3 is TGTGCCAGCAGTGAAGCACTCCGGCGTTACGAGCAGTACTTC. Protein: CASSEALRRYEQYF.

The sample holds many counts of this clonotype. The chain carries TRBV5-1 and TRBJ1-6; unclear D gene. CDR1 is SGHRS and CDR2 is YFSETQ in the germline V gene. The CDR3 is 15 amino acids. Trimming stripped 0 bases from V and 10 bases from J, with 14 bases between. The CDR3: CASSLVEGFGSPLHF. CDR3 in DNA: TGCGCCAGCAGCTTGGTGGAGGGATTCGGCTCACCCCTCCACTTT.

Details on this clonotype: One base away lies a much larger clone, so this may be a sequencing read error. Here the CDR3 reads CVSSEATSGANVLTF. In DNA form, the CDR3 reads TGTGTCAGCAGTGAAGCGACCTCTGGGGCCAACGTCCTGACTTTC. The chain uses TRBV6-1 and TRBJ2-6; no clear D. Germline V gives CDR1 MNHNS, CDR2 SASEGT. The CDR3 has 15 residues.

This clonotype was detected ten times or more. V is TRBV6-6 and J is TRBJ2-2; 7 bases align to TRBD2. This CDR3 has 16 amino acids. V lost 2 bases to trimming and J lost 2 bases; unmatched junction nucleotides: 5. The germline gives CDR1 MNHNY, CDR2 SVGAGI (reference sequence). CDR3 protein: CASSYPPGGNTGELFF. The DNA of the CDR3 is TGTGCCAGCAGTTACCCACCGGGAGGAAACACCGGGGAGCTGTTTTTT.